A selection of T cell receptor beta chains follows, all from one sample in a study of graft-versus-host responses after intestinal transplantation. These receptors have no identified antigens. The table came from immunoSEQ multiplex PCR; TCRdb's copy has only in-frame clones and leaves some out. The table has roughly 120,000 clones, just under 95% seen once. Sequencing used unstimulated CD8+ T cells sorted from spleen or lymph node cells, obtained before intestinal transplant. The origin of the receptors is a human donor who received an intestinal transplant. The CDR3 runs from the conserved cysteine through the conserved F or W. A D gene is named only where the DNA matches it firmly. A clone size is listed for some rows: how often the clone was seen (once, few, many), or a class if it is expanded.

J gene	D gene	V gene	clone size	CDR3 protein	CDR3 DNA
TRBJ2-1	TRBD2	TRBV11-2	.	CASSLGAGTMDEQFF	TGTGCCAGCAGCTTAGGGGCCGGGACTATGGATGAGCAGTTCTTC
TRBJ1-5	.	TRBV28	.	CASSLGSNQPQHF	TGTGCCAGCAGTTTAGGAAGCAATCAGCCCCAGCATTTT
TRBJ1-3	.	TRBV7-8	.	CASSLVTTGNTIYF	TGTGCCAGCAGCTTAGTGACAACTGGAAACACCATATATTTT
TRBJ2-7	.	TRBV6-5	once	CASSYSMVTEQYF	TGTGCCAGCAGTTACTCGATGGTTACGGAGCAGTACTTC
TRBJ1-3	.	TRBV6-6	.	CASSPAGNTIYF	TGTGCCAGCAGTCCCGCTGGAAACACCATATATTTT
TRBJ2-1	.	TRBV19	.	CASGERTAYNEQFF	TGTGCCAGTGGGGAGCGGACGGCCTACAATGAGCAGTTCTTC
TRBJ2-3	.	TRBV7-3	.	CASSPNGGPDTQYF	TGTGCCAGCAGCCCAAACGGGGGCCCAGATACGCAGTATTTT
TRBJ2-2	.	TRBV5-4	.	CASSPGTDYTGELFF	TGTGCCAGCAGCCCAGGGACCGACTACACCGGGGAGCTGTTTTTT
TRBJ2-1	.	TRBV5-6	.	CASSLAYNEQFF	TGTGCCAGCAGCTTGGCTTACAATGAGCAGTTCTTC
TRBJ1-1	.	TRBV27	.	CASSLQGGTEAFF	TGTGCCAGCAGTCTACAGGGAGGCACTGAAGCTTTCTTT
TRBJ2-1	.	TRBV9	.	CASSVGSTYYNEQFF	TGTGCCAGCAGCGTGGGTTCGACTTACTACAATGAGCAGTTCTTC
TRBJ2-3	.	TRBV6-6	.	CASSSGVAWDTQYF	TGTGCCAGCAGTTCTGGTGTTGCTTGGGATACGCAGTATTTT
TRBJ2-1	.	TRBV13	.	CASSLVLGRQYNEQFF	TGTGCCAGCAGCTTAGTTCTGGGGAGGCAATACAATGAGCAGTTCTTC
TRBJ2-7	.	TRBV7-9	.	CASEGTENPYEQYF	TGTGCCAGCGAGGGGACGGAAAATCCTTACGAGCAGTACTTC
TRBJ2-2	.	TRBV28	.	CASSLGSGTLNTGELFF	TGTGCCAGCAGTTTAGGCTCCGGGACCCTGAACACCGGGGAGCTGTTTTTT
TRBJ2-7	.	TRBV27	.	CASSTLFWGRFNEQYF	TGTGCCAGCAGCACCCTCTTTTGGGGGAGGTTCAACGAGCAGTACTTC
TRBJ1-5	.	TRBV28	.	CASSLWSGVNQPQHF	TGTGCCAGCAGTTTATGGTCAGGGGTCAATCAGCCCCAGCATTTT
TRBJ1-2	TRBD1	TRBV7-3	.	CASSREGPGQGITNYGYTF	TGTGCCAGCAGCCGAGAGGGTCCGGGACAGGGGATCACTAACTATGGCTACACCTTC
TRBJ2-7	.	TRBV27	.	CASSPATSTYEQYF	TGTGCCAGCAGTCCCGCGACTTCTACCTACGAGCAGTACTTC
TRBJ1-5	.	TRBV30	.	CAWSEGRSGLPRHF	TGTGCCTGGAGTGAGGGTCGGTCCGGCTTGCCCCGGCATTTT
TRBJ2-2	.	TRBV10-1	.	CASSDREPGELFF	TGCGCCAGCAGTGATAGAGAACCCGGGGAGCTGTTTTTT
TRBJ2-2	.	TRBV19	few	CASSINSHTGELFF	TGTGCCAGTAGTATTAACAGTCACACCGGGGAGCTGTTTTTT
TRBJ2-7	TRBD1	TRBV4-1	.	CASSQGQDSYEQYF	TGCGCCAGCAGCCAGGGACAGGACTCCTACGAGCAGTACTTC
TRBJ2-5	.	TRBV29-1	.	CSVEERKIETQYF	TGCAGCGTTGAAGAACGGAAGATAGAGACCCAGTACTTC
TRBJ2-1	TRBD2	TRBV7-9	.	CASLPGLAPIYNEQFF	TGTGCCAGTTTGCCAGGACTAGCGCCGATCTACAATGAGCAGTTCTTC
TRBJ2-7	.	TRBV7-3	once	CASSIDSGYEQYF	TGTGCCAGCAGCATCGACAGCGGCTACGAGCAGTACTTC
TRBJ1-5	.	TRBV7-9	.	CASSNAGYNQPQHF	TGTGCCAGCTCTAATGCCGGATACAATCAGCCCCAGCATTTT
TRBJ2-7	.	TRBV4-1	.	CASSGRGSPSSYEQYF	TGCGCCAGCAGCGGACGGGGATCCCCTTCCTCCTACGAGCAGTACTTC
TRBJ2-6	.	TRBV2	.	CASSSGAGANVLTF	TGTGCCAGCAGTTCAGGGGCAGGGGCCAACGTCCTGACTTTC
TRBJ2-5	TRBD1	TRBV14	.	CASSQTEGQGQETQYF	TGTGCCAGCAGCCAAACCGAGGGACAGGGCCAAGAGACCCAGTACTTC
TRBJ1-5	.	TRBV28	.	CASSLFGPNNNQPQHF	TGTGCCAGCAGTTTATTTGGCCCCAACAACAATCAGCCCCAGCATTTT
TRBJ1-3	.	TRBV6-5	.	CASSYDGGNTIYF	TGTGCCAGCAGTTACGACGGTGGAAACACCATATATTTT
TRBJ2-1	.	TRBV27	.	CASSHSTTEQFF	TGTGCCAGCAGCCATTCGACTACTGAGCAGTTCTTC
TRBJ2-7	TRBD2	TRBV11-2	once	CASSLVISGRGPPYEQYF	TGTGCCAGCAGCTTAGTAATAAGCGGGAGGGGCCCTCCCTACGAGCAGTACTTC
TRBJ2-7	.	TRBV7-9	.	CASSGPSDVYEQYF	TGTGCCAGCAGCGGCCCTAGCGACGTCTACGAGCAGTACTTC
TRBJ1-2	.	TRBV30	few	CAWSESAYGYTF	TGTGCCTGGAGTGAATCGGCCTATGGCTACACCTTC
TRBJ1-4	.	TRBV6-5	.	CASRTISREGLFF	TGTGCCAGCAGGACAATCTCCAGGGAGGGACTGTTTTTT
TRBJ2-7	.	TRBV7-8	.	CASSLEGRAYEQYF	TGTGCCAGCAGCTTAGAAGGCAGGGCCTACGAGCAGTACTTC
TRBJ2-7	.	TRBV13	.	CASSAVHEQYF	TGTGCCAGCAGCGCGGTCCACGAGCAGTACTTC
TRBJ2-1	TRBD1	TRBV5-4	.	CASRRQGELNEQFF	TGTGCCAGCAGAAGACAGGGGGAGCTCAATGAGCAGTTCTTC
TRBJ2-7	.	TRBV28	.	CASSFRGSGVWEQYF	TGTGCCAGCAGTTTTCGAGGGTCGGGGGTCTGGGAGCAGTACTTC
TRBJ2-2	.	TRBV4-1	.	CASSQYPGTNTGELFF	TGCGCCAGCAGCCAATACCCAGGAACGAACACCGGGGAGCTGTTTTTT
TRBJ2-3	TRBD2	TRBV7-3	.	CASSPISGRDTDTQYF	TGTGCCAGCAGCCCGATTAGCGGGAGGGATACAGATACGCAGTATTTT
TRBJ2-1	.	TRBV19	.	CASSSRGGGYNEQFF	TGTGCCAGTAGTTCTAGGGGTGGAGGCTACAATGAGCAGTTCTTC
TRBJ1-4	.	TRBV6-5	.	CASDGENEKLFF	TGTGCCAGCGATGGGGAGAATGAAAAACTGTTTTTT
TRBJ2-5	.	TRBV5-6	.	CASSLAYGDAETQYF	TGTGCCAGCAGCCTCGCGTACGGGGATGCAGAGACCCAGTACTTC
TRBJ2-7	TRBD1	TRBV9	.	CASSEGKGANYEQYF	TGTGCCAGCAGCGAGGGAAAGGGGGCTAACTACGAGCAGTACTTC